The 3 T cell receptor beta chains in this list originate from one sample, sequenced in a study of Ad26.COV2.S vaccination and SARS-CoV-2 variants. Produced via immunoSEQ multiplex PCR; TCRdb's table is partial and in-frame only. The data show around 350,000 clones, approximately 81% seen once. Sample treatment: about 20 received Ad26.COV2.S at low or high dose, single or two shots; roughly 5 received placebo; per-sample allocation not given. Samples were taken on day 63 after the first vaccine or placebo injection. The sequencing used peripheral blood, collected in a trial of Ad26.COV2.S vaccine versus placebo. All receptors come from a person aged 18-65 years who received the Ad26.COV2.S COVID-19 vaccine or a placebo.

The V and J genes are TRBV18 and TRBJ2-4, with TRBD2 identical over 10 bases. CDR1 KGHSH and CDR2 LQKENI come from the germline V gene. After removal of 5 bases from V and 8 bases from J, the junction contained 3 bases not matched to a gene. This CDR3 contains 13 residues. The CDR3 here is CASSSSGGDIQYF. In DNA form, the CDR3 reads TGTGCCAGCTCATCTAGCGGGGGTGACATTCAGTACTTC.

This chain connects TRBV12-3 or TRBV12-4 to TRBJ1-2; 8 nucleotides agree with TRBD1. The CDR3 is 13 amino acids. V lost 2 bases, J lost 7 bases, and 3 bases stayed unmatched. CDR3 coding DNA: TGTGCCAGCAGTTTATCACAGGGGGGTGGCTACACCTTC. This sequence encodes CASSLSQGGGYTF.

The chain has TRBV13 and TRBJ1-2; D remains unclear. V was pared by 3 bases and J by 7 bases, with 15 bases between. The CDR3 is 14 amino acids. Per the germline V gene, CDR1 is PRHDT and CDR2 is FYEKMQ (reference sequence). The CDR3 bases are TGTGCCAGCAGCTTCGGGCCCCCTACGGGTGGCTACACCTTC. It codes for CASSFGPPTGGYTF.